One sample yielded the 30 T cell receptor beta chains listed below, sequenced in a study of cytomegalovirus exposure and HLA in healthy donors. 60 Vbeta and 13 Jbeta primers were used in PCR. Here immunoSEQ multiplex PCR was the method, and the copy in TCRdb shows in-frame clones only, minus some. The sample holds tens of thousands of clones, about three quarters seen once. The sequenced material came from PBMCs. Every receptor here comes from a man between 18 and 29 years old in good health and CMV-seronegative.

The genes are TRBV27 and TRBJ1-1, with TRBD1 matching over 10 bases. The germline V gene has CDR1 MNHEY and CDR2 SMNVEV (reference sequence). The CDR3 extends over 15 amino acids. V lost 7 bases, J lost 5 bases, and 10 bases stayed unmatched. The CDR3 nucleotides are TGTGCCAGCAACTCCGGGACAGGGGTTTGGACTGAAGCTTTCTTT. Translating gives CASNSGTGVWTEAFF.

The rearrangement joins TRBV4-3 to TRBJ2-3, with D possibly matching TRBD1 (5 bases). Germline CDR1 is LGHNA and CDR2 is YSLEER. V was shortened by 1 base and J by 0 bases, with 8 bases between the two germline ends. The CDR3 totals 15 residues. The CDR3 bases are TGCGCCAGCAGCCAAGGTCAGGGAAGCACAGATACGCAGTATTTT. Protein sequence: CASSQGQGSTDTQYF.

The chain joins TRBV27 to TRBJ2-6; the match to TRBD1 covers 9 bases. J gave up 1 base and V 6 bases, and 16 bases lay outside the gene matches. Germline V gives CDR1 MNHEY, CDR2 SMNVEV (reference sequence). The CDR3 contains 20 residues. The CDR3 bases are TGTGCCAGCAGCCTCCGCCCGGCCGGGACAGGGCTTTCTGGGGCCAACGTCCTGACTTTC. Its protein is CASSLRPAGTGLSGANVLTF.

This clone occurred a few times. This chain uses TRBV6-1 with TRBJ1-2; D perhaps matches TRBD1 (5 bases). There are 13 residues in the CDR3. Germline V gives CDR1 MNHNS, CDR2 SASEGT. The V end was cut by 0 bases, the J end by 8 bases, with 10 bases between. DNA of the CDR3: TGTGCCAGCAGTGAAGCCAGGGATTCAGGCTACACCTTC. Translated: CASSEARDSGYTF.

This chain links TRBV7-2 with TRBJ1-2; tentative D call: TRBD1 (6 bases). This CDR3 spans 15 amino acids. Germline V gene lookup returns CDR1 SGHTA and CDR2 FQGNSA. V gave up 1 base and J gave up 5 bases, with 14 bases separating them. The CDR3 is CASSLGAGTQYGYTF. CDR3 in DNA: TGTGCCAGCAGCTTAGGTGCCGGGACACAATATGGCTACACCTTC. Using reference TRBV7-2 and TRBJ1-2 for the parts outside the CDR3, the full variable domain is GAGVSQSPSNKVTEKGKDVELRCDPISGHTALYWYRQSLGQGLEFLIYFQGNSAPDKSGLPSDRFSAERTGGSVSTLTIQRTQQEDSAVYLCASSLGAGTQYGYTFGSGTRLTVV.

This clone has just one count. Other DNA sequences from this sample encode an identical CDR3 as well. The chain employs TRBV7-9 and TRBJ2-7, with 7 bases identical to TRBD1. The CDR3 consists of 13 residues. V lost 1 base, J lost 6 bases, and 3 bases stayed unmatched. The germline CDR1 and CDR2 sequences are SEHNR and FQNEAQ (reference sequence). The chain's CDR3 is CASSLDGQVEQYV. The CDR3 nucleotides read TGTGCCAGCAGCTTAGATGGACAGGTCGAGCAGTACGTC.

The sample holds a few counts of this clone. This sequence joins TRBV7-2 and TRBJ2-2; D is ambiguous. Deletions cut 1 base from V and 4 bases from J, with 7 bases between. The CDR3 totals 14 residues. CDR1 SGHTA and CDR2 FQGNSA come from the germline V gene. As DNA, the CDR3 is TGTGCCAGCAGCTTAGGACCGGGCACCGGGGAGCTGTTTTTT. It yields the protein CASSLGPGTGELFF.

The J gene is TRBJ1-2, the V gene TRBV6-1, with D unresolved. In germline, CDR1 is MNHNS, CDR2 SASEGT. The CDR3 is made up of 13 amino acids. Trimming shortened V by 2 bases and J by 2 bases, and 6 bases separated the two germline ends. The CDR3 loop reads CASSERGNYGYTF. The CDR3 bases are TGTGCCAGCAGTGAAAGAGGGAACTATGGCTACACCTTC.

This clone was detected a few times. This rearrangement joins TRBV29-1 to TRBJ2-7; D possibly corresponds to TRBD2 (6 bases). Germline values: CDR1 SQVTM, CDR2 ANQGSEA. This CDR3 is built from 14 residues. The ends were cut back, 6 bases at V and 2 bases at J, with 17 bases in the middle. CDR3 residues: CSVGSGLHTYEQYF. Here the CDR3 DNA reads TGCAGCGTCGGGAGTGGGCTACATACCTACGAGCAGTACTTC.

The chain has TRBV2 and TRBJ2-2; D uncertain. CDR1 and CDR2 (germline): SNHLY, FYNNEI. The V and J ends lost 4 bases and 8 bases respectively, with 14 bases between them. This CDR3 has 14 amino acids. The CDR3 DNA is TGTGCCAGCAGTGGGAGTTGGATGCTGGGGGAGCTGTTTTTT. This translates into CASSGSWMLGELFF.

V is TRBV11-2 and J is TRBJ2-7; 9 positions match TRBD1. Germline CDR1 SGHAT, CDR2 FQNNGV. The CDR3 loop spans 16 amino acids. The V gene end was trimmed by 6 bases and the J gene end by 1 base; junction bases not matched to a gene: 10. CDR3 protein: CASSSRAGTGSYEQYF. In DNA form, the CDR3 reads TGTGCCAGCAGTTCAAGGGCCGGGACAGGGTCCTACGAGCAGTACTTC.

Only a few counts were recorded for this clone. The J gene is TRBJ2-4, the V gene TRBV6-1; tentatively, D is TRBD2 (7 bases). V was clipped by 4 bases and J by 6 bases, with 28 bases between them. CDR1 MNHNS and CDR2 SASEGT come from the germline V gene. The CDR3 is made up of 19 amino acids. In DNA form, the CDR3 reads TGTGCCAGCAGTGGACCCGACGACCCCAGGGGAGGGTGGGGAAACATTCAGTACTTC. Amino acids: CASSGPDDPRGGWGNIQYF.

V and J are TRBV6-5 and TRBJ2-6, with 8 bases identical to TRBD2. From germline, CDR1 is MNHEY and CDR2 SVGAGI. After removal of 4 bases from V and 1 base from J, the junction contained 3 bases not matched to a gene. The CDR3 sequence is 16 residues long. CDR3 protein: CASSLIAGSGANVLTF. The CDR3, as DNA: TGTGCCAGCAGTTTGATAGCGGGGTCTGGGGCCAACGTCCTGACTTTC.

This sequence joins TRBV5-6 and TRBJ2-7; a possible D gene is TRBD2 (5 bases). Between the trimmed V and J ends, which lost 4 bases and 3 bases, there was a span of 11 bases. CDR1 and CDR2 from the germline V gene are SGHDT and YYEEEE. This CDR3 is built from 13 residues. The DNA of the CDR3 is TGTGCCAGCAGCGGGCTGAGGGACTACGAGCAGTACGTC. Its protein is CASSGLRDYEQYV.

The chain joins TRBV5-6 to TRBJ1-2; 9 bases map to TRBD1. J lost 7 bases, V lost 1 base, and 5 bases had no gene match. The CDR3 has 14 amino acids. CDR1 is SGHDT, CDR2 YYEEEE, per germline. The CDR3 spells CASSLLQGAGGYTF. DNA of the CDR3: TGTGCCAGCAGCTTGCTACAGGGGGCGGGTGGCTACACCTTC.

This clone was seen only once. V gene TRBV29-1 combines with J gene TRBJ2-5; 7 nucleotides align to TRBD1. Germline trimming cut 5 bases from V and 5 bases from J; bases unmatched to any gene: 8. CDR3 length: 13 amino acids. CDR1 and CDR2 (germline): SQVTM, ANQGSEA. This chain's CDR3 is CSVFTGAAETQYF. The CDR3 nucleotides read TGCAGCGTTTTCACAGGGGCGGCGGAGACCCAGTACTTC. Looking up the rest from reference TRBV29-1 and TRBJ2-5 gives the full variable domain: SAVISQKPSRDICQRGTSLTIQCQVDSQVTMMFWYRQQPGQSLTLIATANQGSEATYESGFVIDKFPISRPNLTFSTLTVSNMSPEDSSIYLCSVFTGAAETQYFGPGTRLLVL.

The chain recombines TRBV19 with TRBJ2-1; 8 bases are shared with TRBD2. With V trimmed by 6 bases and J by 7 bases, 5 bases remained unmatched. The CDR3 runs 13 residues. The germline gives CDR1 LNHDA, CDR2 SQIVND (reference sequence). This CDR3 is CASRGLAQNEQFF. CDR3 in DNA: TGTGCCAGTAGAGGACTAGCTCAGAATGAGCAGTTCTTC.

The chain has TRBV7-2 and TRBJ1-2, with 7 bases fitting TRBD1. Germline CDR1 is SGHTA and CDR2 is FQGNSA. Unmatched junction bases numbered 8, after V lost 6 bases and J lost 1 base. The CDR3 covers 15 residues. CDR3 nucleotides: TGTGCCAGCAGTCTAGCACAGGGGCTTAACTATGGCTACACCTTC. This encodes CASSLAQGLNYGYTF. Complete variable domain (other parts from reference TRBV7-2 and TRBJ1-2): GAGVSQSPSNKVTEKGKDVELRCDPISGHTALYWYRQSLGQGLEFLIYFQGNSAPDKSGLPSDRFSAERTGGSVSTLTIQRTQQEDSAVYLCASSLAQGLNYGYTFGSGTRLTVV.

J is TRBJ1-2 and V is TRBV27; the match to TRBD1 covers 7 bases. Germline-derived CDR1 and CDR2 are MNHEY and SMNVEV (reference sequence). J lost 5 bases, V lost 4 bases, and 13 bases had no gene match. The CDR3 runs 16 residues. As DNA, the CDR3 is TGTGCCAGCAGTTCGTGGGGACAGTCCTCGAGGTATGGCTACACCTTC. Protein product: CASSSWGQSSRYGYTF.

This clone was seen only a few times. The genes are TRBV28 and TRBJ1-5; 11 nucleotides line up with TRBD1. With 6 bases clipped from V and 6 bases from J, the junction kept 4 bases outside the gene matches. This CDR3 contains 14 residues. The V gene's germline CDR1 is MDHEN and CDR2 SYDVKM. The CDR3, as DNA: TGTGCCAGCAGCCGGACAGGGGGCATTCAGCCCCAGCATTTT. This gives the protein CASSRTGGIQPQHF. Combining the CDR3 with reference TRBV28 and TRBJ1-5 gives the whole variable domain DVKVTQSSRYLVKRTGEKVFLECVQDMDHENMFWYRQDPGLGLRLIYFSYDVKMKEKGDIPEGYSVSREKKERFSLILESASTNQTSMYLCASSRTGGIQPQHFGDGTRLSIL.

V usage is TRBV7-9 and J usage is TRBJ2-7; TRBD1 aligns across 10 bases. J was trimmed by 3 bases and V by 1 base; bases with no gene match: 6. Germline V gives CDR1 SEHNR, CDR2 FQNEAQ (reference sequence). The CDR3 covers 16 residues. The CDR3 sequence is CASSLGGTGDYYEQYF. The DNA for the CDR3 is TGTGCCAGCAGCTTAGGAGGGACAGGGGACTACTACGAGCAGTACTTC.

This clone was observed a few times. CDR3 coding DNA: TGTGCCAGCAGCCTCCGGGGAGCCTATGGCTACACCTTC. Translated: CASSLRGAYGYTF. J is TRBJ1-2 and V is TRBV6-1; D remains unclear. V was clipped by 6 bases and J by 4 bases, with 12 bases between them. Germline lookup yields CDR1 MNHNS and CDR2 SASEGT. The CDR3 consists of 13 residues.

The chain couples TRBV15 to TRBJ2-3, with 8 bases fitting TRBD2. The CDR3 has 15 residues. The junction had 3 bases not matched to a gene; V was cut back by 3 bases and J by 1 base. Germline CDR1 LNHNV, CDR2 YYDKDF (reference sequence). In nucleotides, the CDR3 is TGTGCCACCAGCAGGTACGGGGGGGGCACAGATACGCAGTATTTT. It is translated as CATSRYGGGTDTQYF.

The V gene is TRBV6-5, the J gene TRBJ1-1, with D unresolved. Germline CDR1 and CDR2: MNHEY and SVGAGI. The V end was cut by 4 bases, the J end by 1 base, with 10 bases between. CDR3 length equals 14 residues. CDR3 sequence: CASSSGLPNTEAFF. CDR3 nucleotide sequence: TGTGCCAGCAGTTCTGGACTTCCGAACACTGAAGCTTTCTTT.

The chain uses TRBV2 and TRBJ1-5, with 7 bases lining up with TRBD1. The V gene's germline CDR1 is SNHLY and CDR2 FYNNEI. The CDR3 covers 13 residues. J was trimmed by 7 bases and V by 5 bases; bases with no gene match: 5. The CDR3 region has the DNA TGTGCCAGCAGTCGCGGACAGGTACAGCCCCAGCATTTT. This codes for CASSRGQVQPQHF. Drawing the rest from reference TRBV2 and TRBJ1-5, the complete variable domain is EPEVTQTPSHQVTQMGQEVILRCVPISNHLYFYWYRQILGQKVEFLVSFYNNEISEKSEIFDDQFSVERPDGSNFTLKIRSTKLEDSAMYFCASSRGQVQPQHFGDGTRLSIL.

The J gene is TRBJ2-7, the V gene TRBV6-5; 9 nucleotides match TRBD2. Germline V gene sequence: CDR1 MNHEY, CDR2 SVGAGI. The CDR3 extends over 16 amino acids. V shed 0 bases and J 7 bases; nucleotides not matched to a gene: 10. CDR3: CASSYSSAGGPGEQYF. DNA for the CDR3: TGTGCCAGCAGTTACTCTTCCGCGGGGGGGCCTGGAGAGCAGTACTTC.

V usage is TRBV19 and J usage is TRBJ1-5, with D uncertain. Trimming cost V 7 bases and J 9 bases, with 19 bases left between them. The CDR3 is 14 amino acids. Per the germline V gene, CDR1 is LNHDA and CDR2 is SQIVND (reference sequence). CDR3 sequence (DNA): TGTGCCAGTAATACTGAAAGGCGGGAGGGGCCCCAGCATTTT. This encodes CASNTERREGPQHF.

This chain connects TRBV5-4 to TRBJ1-4, with 8 nucleotides matching TRBD1. The germline V gene has CDR1 SGHNT and CDR2 YYREEE (reference sequence). The CDR3 is 15 amino acids. Trimming removed 5 bases from V and 8 bases from J; junction bases left unmatched: 11. The DNA of the CDR3 is TGTGCCAGCAGTAATCAACAGGGGGTTGGGGAAAAACTGTTTTTT. Translation gives CASSNQQGVGEKLFF.

V is TRBV5-4 and J is TRBJ2-2, with TRBD2 identical over 11 bases. The V gene's germline CDR1 is SGHNT and CDR2 YYREEE (reference sequence). CDR3 length: 16 residues. V shed 4 bases and J 7 bases; nucleotides not matched to a gene: 9. The CDR3 is CASSPDRLAGSGELFF. The CDR3 DNA reads as TGTGCCAGCAGCCCGGACCGACTAGCGGGGAGCGGGGAGCTGTTTTTT.

The J gene is TRBJ1-1, the V gene TRBV27; D call uncertain. The CDR3 has 14 amino acids. V lost 7 bases and J 1 base, leaving 13 bases between the germline ends. The germline V gene encodes CDR1 MNHEY and CDR2 SMNVEV (reference sequence). The DNA of the CDR3 is TGTGCCAGCACCTATACGGGGTCGAACACTGAAGCTTTCTTT. It encodes CASTYTGSNTEAFF.